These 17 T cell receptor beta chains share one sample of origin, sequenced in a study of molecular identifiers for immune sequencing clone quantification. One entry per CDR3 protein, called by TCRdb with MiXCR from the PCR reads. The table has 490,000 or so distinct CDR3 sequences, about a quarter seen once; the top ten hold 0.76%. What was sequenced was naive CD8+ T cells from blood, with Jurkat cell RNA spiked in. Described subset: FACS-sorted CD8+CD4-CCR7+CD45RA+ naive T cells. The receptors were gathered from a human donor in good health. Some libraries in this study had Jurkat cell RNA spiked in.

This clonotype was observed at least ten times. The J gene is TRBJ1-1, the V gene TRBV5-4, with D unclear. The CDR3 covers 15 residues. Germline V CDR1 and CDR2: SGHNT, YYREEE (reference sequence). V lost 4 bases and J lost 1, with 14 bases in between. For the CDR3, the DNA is TGTGCCAGCAGCCCCCAGGACGATCAGAACACTGAAGCTTTCTTT. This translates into CASSPQDDQNTEAFF.

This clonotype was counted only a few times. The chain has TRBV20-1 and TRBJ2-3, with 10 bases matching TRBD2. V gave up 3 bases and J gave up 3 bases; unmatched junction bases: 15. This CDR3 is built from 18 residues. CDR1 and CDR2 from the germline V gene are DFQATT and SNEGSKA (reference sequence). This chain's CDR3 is CSASGTSVARTPTDTQYF. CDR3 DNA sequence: TGCAGTGCTAGTGGGACTAGCGTGGCCCGGACTCCTACAGATACGCAGTATTTT.

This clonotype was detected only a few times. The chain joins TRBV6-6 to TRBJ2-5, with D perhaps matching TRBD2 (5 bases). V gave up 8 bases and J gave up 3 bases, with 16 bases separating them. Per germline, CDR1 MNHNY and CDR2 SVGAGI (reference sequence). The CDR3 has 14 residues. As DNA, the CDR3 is TGTGCCAGCGATGCGAGGCGGGTAAAAGAGACCCAGTACTTC. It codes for CASDARRVKETQYF.

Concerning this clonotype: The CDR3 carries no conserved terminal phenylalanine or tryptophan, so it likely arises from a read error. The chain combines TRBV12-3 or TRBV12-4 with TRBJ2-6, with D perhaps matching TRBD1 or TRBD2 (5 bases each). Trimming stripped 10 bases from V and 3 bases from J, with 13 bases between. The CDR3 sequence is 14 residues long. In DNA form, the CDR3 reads TGTGCCACCGACGAGGGGTATGGGGCCAACGTCCTGACTTCC. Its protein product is CATDEGYGANVLTS.

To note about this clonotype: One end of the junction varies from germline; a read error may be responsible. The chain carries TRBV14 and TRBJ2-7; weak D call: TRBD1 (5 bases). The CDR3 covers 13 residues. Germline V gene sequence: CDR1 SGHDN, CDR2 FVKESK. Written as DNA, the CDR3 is TGTGCCAGCAGAGAAGGGGTCAACTACGTGCAGTACTTC. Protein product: CASREGVNYVQYF.

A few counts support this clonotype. This CDR3 is CAISESLSSTDTQYF. The CDR3 region has the DNA TGTGCCATCAGTGAGTCACTTTCTAGCACAGATACGCAGTATTTT. The rearrangement uses TRBV10-3 and TRBJ2-3; D is unresolved. The V and J ends lost 0 bases and 0 bases respectively, with 7 bases between them. The CDR3 length is 15 residues. Germline V gene data show CDR1 as ENHRY and CDR2 as SYGVKD.

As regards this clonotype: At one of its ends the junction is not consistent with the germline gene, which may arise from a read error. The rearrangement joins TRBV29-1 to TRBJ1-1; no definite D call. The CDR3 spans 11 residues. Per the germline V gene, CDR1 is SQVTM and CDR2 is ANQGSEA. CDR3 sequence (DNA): TGCAGCGTTATGGGGTACACTGGAGCTTTCTTT. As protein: CSVMGYTGAFF.

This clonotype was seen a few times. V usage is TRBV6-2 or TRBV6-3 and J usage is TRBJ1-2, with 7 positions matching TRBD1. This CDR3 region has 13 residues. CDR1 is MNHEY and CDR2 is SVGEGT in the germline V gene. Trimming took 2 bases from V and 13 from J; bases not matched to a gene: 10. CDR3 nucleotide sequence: TGTGCCAGCAGTTACGCCGGACAGGATTCCCCCACCTTC. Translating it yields CASSYAGQDSPTF.

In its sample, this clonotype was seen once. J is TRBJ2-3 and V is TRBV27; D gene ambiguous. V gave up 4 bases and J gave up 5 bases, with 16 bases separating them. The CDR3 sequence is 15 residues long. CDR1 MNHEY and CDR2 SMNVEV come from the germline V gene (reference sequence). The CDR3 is CASSSWAHGQDTQYF. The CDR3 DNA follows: TGTGCCAGCAGTTCCTGGGCCCACGGCCAAGATACGCAGTATTTT.

For the CDR3, the DNA is TGTGCCAGCAGTTACGCGAACAGGGAGGCCGGGGAGCTGTTTTTT. Its translation is CASSYANREAGELFF. J is TRBJ2-2 and V is TRBV6-2 or TRBV6-3, with D possibly being TRBD1 or TRBD2 (6 bases each). The V and J ends lost 2 bases and 6 bases respectively, with 13 bases between them. This CDR3 has 15 residues. Per germline, CDR1 MNHEY and CDR2 SVGEGT.

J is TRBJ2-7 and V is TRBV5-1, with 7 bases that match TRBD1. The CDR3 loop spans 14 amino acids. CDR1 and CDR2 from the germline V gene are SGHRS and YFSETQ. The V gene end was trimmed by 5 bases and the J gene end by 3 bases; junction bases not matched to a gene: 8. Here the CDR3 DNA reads TGCGCCAGCAGATCGCAGGGACAGTACTACGAGCAGTACTTC. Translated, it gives CASRSQGQYYEQYF. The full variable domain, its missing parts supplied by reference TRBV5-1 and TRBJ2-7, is KAGVTQTPRYLIKTRGQQVTLSCSPISGHRSVSWYQQTPGQGLQFLFEYFSETQRNKGNFPGRFSGRQFSNSRSEMNVSTLELGDSALYLCASRSQGQYYEQYFGPGTRLTVT.

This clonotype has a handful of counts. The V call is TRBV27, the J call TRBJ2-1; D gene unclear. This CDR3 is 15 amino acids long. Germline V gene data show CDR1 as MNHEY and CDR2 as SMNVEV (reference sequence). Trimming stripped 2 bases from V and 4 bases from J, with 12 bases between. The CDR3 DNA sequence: TGTGCCAGCAGTTTAATCGGAACTCTTTACAATGAGCAGTTCTTC. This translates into CASSLIGTLYNEQFF.

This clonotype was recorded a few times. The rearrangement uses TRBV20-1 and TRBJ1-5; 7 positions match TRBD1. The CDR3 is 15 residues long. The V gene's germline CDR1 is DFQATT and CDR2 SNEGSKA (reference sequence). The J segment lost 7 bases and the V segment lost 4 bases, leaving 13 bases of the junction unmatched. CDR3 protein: CSAIEPGQRGQPQHF. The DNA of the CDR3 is TGCAGTGCTATTGAACCGGGACAGCGAGGACAGCCCCAGCATTTT.

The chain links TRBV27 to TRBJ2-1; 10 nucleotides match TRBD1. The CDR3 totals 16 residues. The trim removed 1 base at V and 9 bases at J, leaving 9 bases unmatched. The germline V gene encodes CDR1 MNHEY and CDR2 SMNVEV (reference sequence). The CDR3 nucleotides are TGTGCCAGCAGTTTATTCTGGACAGGGGGTGAGTCTGAGCAGTTCTTC. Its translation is CASSLFWTGGESEQFF.

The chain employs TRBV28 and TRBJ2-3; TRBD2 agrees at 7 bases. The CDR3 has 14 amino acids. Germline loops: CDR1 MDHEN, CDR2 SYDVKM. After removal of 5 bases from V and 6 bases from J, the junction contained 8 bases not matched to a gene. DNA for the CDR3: TGTGCCAGCAGTCGTGCGGGAGATTTGGATACGCAGTATTTT. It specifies CASSRAGDLDTQYF.

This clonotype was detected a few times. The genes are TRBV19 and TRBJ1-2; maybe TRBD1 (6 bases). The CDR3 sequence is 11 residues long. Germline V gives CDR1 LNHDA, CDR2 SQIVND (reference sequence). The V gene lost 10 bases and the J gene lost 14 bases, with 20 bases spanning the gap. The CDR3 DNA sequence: TGTGCCACCGGGTGGACAGCCCCAGGGACCTTC. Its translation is CATGWTAPGTF.

CDR3 sequence: CASSYSAGQGTTEAFF. CDR3 in DNA: TGTGCCAGCAGTTATTCAGCCGGACAGGGAACCACTGAAGCTTTCTTT. The genes are TRBV6-5 and TRBJ1-1; 8 bases match TRBD1. The J segment lost 4 bases and the V segment lost 3 bases, leaving 10 bases of the junction unmatched. CDR1 and CDR2 (germline): MNHEY, SVGAGI. The CDR3 consists of 16 residues.